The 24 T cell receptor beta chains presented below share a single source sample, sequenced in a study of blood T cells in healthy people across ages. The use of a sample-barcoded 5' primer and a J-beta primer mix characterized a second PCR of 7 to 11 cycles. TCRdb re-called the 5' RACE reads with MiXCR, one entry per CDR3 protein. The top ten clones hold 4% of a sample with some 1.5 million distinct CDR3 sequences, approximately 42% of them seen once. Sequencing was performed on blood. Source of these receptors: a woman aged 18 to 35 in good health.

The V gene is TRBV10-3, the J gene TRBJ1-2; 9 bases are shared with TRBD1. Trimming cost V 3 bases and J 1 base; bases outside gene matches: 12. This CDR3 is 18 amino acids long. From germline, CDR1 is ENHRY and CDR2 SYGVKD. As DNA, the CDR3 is TGTGCCATCAGTGAACAGGGGGCCCTCTTTCCTTTTAACTATGGCTACACCTTC. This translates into CAISEQGALFPFNYGYTF.

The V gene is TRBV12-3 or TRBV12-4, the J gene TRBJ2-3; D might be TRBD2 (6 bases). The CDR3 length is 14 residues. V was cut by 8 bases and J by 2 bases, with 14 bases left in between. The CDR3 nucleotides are TGTGCCAGCCTCGCCGGGACTCTCACAGATACGCAGTATTTT. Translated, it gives CASLAGTLTDTQYF.

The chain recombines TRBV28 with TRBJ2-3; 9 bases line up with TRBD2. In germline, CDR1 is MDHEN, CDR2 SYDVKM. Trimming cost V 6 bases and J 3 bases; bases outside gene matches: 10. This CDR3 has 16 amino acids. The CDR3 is CASSFLAGLKTDTQYF. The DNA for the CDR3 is TGTGCCAGCAGCTTTCTAGCGGGACTAAAAACAGATACGCAGTATTTT.

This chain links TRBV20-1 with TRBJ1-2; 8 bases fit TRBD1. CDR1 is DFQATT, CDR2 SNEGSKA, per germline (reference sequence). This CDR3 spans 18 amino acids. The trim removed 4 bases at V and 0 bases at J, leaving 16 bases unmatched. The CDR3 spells CSATNRRGTGLSNYGYTF. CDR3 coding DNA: TGCAGTGCTACCAATCGCAGGGGGACAGGCCTTTCTAACTATGGCTACACCTTC.

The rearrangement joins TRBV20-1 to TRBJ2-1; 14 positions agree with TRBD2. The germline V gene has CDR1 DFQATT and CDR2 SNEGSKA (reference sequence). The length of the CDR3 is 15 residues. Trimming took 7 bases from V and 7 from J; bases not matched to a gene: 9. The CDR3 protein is CSVTSTSGRGNEQFF. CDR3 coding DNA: TGCAGTGTCACATCGACTAGCGGGAGGGGGAATGAGCAGTTCTTC.

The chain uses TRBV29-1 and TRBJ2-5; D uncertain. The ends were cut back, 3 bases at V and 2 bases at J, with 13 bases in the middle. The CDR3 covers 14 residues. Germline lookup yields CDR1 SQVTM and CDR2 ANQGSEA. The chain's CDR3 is CSVEPRRSQETQYF. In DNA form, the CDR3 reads TGCAGCGTTGAGCCCAGGCGGTCACAAGAGACCCAGTACTTC. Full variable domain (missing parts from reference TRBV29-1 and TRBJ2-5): SAVISQKPSRDICQRGTSLTIQCQVDSQVTMMFWYRQQPGQSLTLIATANQGSEATYESGFVIDKFPISRPNLTFSTLTVSNMSPEDSSIYLCSVEPRRSQETQYFGPGTRLLVL.

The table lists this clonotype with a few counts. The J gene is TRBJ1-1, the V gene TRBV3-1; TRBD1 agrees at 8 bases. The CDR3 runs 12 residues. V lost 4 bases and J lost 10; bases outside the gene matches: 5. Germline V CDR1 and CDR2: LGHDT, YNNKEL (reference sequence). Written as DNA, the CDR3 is TGTGCCAGCAGCCTTTCGGACAGGGCAGCTTTCTTT. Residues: CASSLSDRAAFF.

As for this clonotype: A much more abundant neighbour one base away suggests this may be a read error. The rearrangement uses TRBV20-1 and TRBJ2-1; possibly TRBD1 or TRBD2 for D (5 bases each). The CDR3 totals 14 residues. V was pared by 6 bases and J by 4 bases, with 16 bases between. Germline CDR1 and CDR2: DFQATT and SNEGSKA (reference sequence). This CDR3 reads CSAQGRAEYNEQFF. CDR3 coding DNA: TGCAGTGCCCAGGGACGAGCGGAATACAATGAGCAGTTCTTC.

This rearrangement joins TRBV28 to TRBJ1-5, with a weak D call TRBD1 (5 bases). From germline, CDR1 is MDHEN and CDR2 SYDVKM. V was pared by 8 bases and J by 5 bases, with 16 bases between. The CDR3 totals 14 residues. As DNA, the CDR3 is TGTGCCAGCGTGGGGGAAGGGTCCTATCAGCCCCAGCATTTT. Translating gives CASVGEGSYQPQHF.

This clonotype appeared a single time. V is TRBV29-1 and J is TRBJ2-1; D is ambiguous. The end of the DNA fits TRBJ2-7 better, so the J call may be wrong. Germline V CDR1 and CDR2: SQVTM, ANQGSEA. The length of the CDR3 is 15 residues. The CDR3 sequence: CSVEPRSSSYNEQYF. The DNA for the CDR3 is TGCAGCGTTGAACCCCGGAGCAGCTCCTACAATGAGCAGTACTTC.

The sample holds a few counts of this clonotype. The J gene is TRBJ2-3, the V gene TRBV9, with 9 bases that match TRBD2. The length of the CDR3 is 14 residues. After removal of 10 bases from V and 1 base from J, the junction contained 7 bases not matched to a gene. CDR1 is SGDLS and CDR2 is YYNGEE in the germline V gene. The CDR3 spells CASQRGVGTDTQYF. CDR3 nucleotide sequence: TGTGCCTCACAGCGGGGGGTTGGCACAGATACGCAGTATTTT.

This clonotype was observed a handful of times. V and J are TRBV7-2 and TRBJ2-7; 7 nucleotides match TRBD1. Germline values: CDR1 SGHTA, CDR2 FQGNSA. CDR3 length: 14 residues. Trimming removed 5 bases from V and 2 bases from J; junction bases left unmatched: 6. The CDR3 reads CASSTAQGTYEQYF. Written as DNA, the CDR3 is TGTGCCAGCAGCACCGCACAGGGGACCTACGAGCAGTACTTC.

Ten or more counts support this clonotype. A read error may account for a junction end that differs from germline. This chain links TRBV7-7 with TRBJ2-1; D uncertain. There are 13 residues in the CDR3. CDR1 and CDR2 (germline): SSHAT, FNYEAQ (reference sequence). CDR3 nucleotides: TGTGCTAGCAGCTTGGGGTACTATAATGAGCAGTTCTTC. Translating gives CASSLGYYNEQFF.

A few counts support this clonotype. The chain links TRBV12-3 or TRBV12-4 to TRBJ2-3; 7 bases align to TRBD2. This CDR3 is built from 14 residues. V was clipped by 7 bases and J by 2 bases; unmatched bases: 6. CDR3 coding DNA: TGTGCCAGCAACATAGCGGGTGTCACAGATACGCAGTATTTT. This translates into CASNIAGVTDTQYF.

CDR3 DNA sequence: TGCAGTGCTAGTCCCAGCGGGGAATCCTACGAGCAGTACTTC. This encodes CSASPSGESYEQYF. This chain uses TRBV20-1 with TRBJ2-7, with 7 bases that match TRBD2. Germline loops: CDR1 DFQATT, CDR2 SNEGSKA (reference sequence). CDR3 length: 14 residues. V gave up 3 bases and J gave up 1 base; unmatched junction bases: 6.

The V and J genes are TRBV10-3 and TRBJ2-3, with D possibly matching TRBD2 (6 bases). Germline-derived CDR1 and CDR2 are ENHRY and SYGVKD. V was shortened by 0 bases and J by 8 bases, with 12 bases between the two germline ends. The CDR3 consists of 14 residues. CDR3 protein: CAISESGGSGTQYF. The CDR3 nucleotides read TGTGCCATCAGTGAGTCAGGAGGTAGCGGTACGCAGTATTTT.

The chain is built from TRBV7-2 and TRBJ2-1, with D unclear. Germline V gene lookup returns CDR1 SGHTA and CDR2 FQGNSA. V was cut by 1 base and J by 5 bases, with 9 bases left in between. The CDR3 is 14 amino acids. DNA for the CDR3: TGTGCCAGCAGCTTAGTGGCTAAAAACAATGAGCAGTTCTTC. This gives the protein CASSLVAKNNEQFF. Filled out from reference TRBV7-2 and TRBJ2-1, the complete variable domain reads GAGVSQSPSNKVTEKGKDVELRCDPISGHTALYWYRQSLGQGLEFLIYFQGNSAPDKSGLPSDRFSAERTGGSVSTLTIQRTQQEDSAVYLCASSLVAKNNEQFFGPGTRLTVL.

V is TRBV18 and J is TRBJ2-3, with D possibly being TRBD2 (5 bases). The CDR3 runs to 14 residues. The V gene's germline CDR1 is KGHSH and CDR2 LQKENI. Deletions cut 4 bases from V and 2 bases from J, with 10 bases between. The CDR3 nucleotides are TGTGCCAGCTCACTGGACTCAAACACAGATACGCAGTATTTT. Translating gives CASSLDSNTDTQYF.

The CDR3 coding sequence is TGCAGCGTTGTTGGAGGGGCGCGAGGTGAAAAACTGTTTTTT. Translated, it gives CSVVGGARGEKLFF. The V call is TRBV29-1, the J call TRBJ1-4; D might be TRBD1 (5 bases). The CDR3 runs 14 residues. From germline, CDR1 is SQVTM and CDR2 ANQGSEA. With 4 bases removed from V and 7 bases from J, the gap between germline ends came to 16 bases.

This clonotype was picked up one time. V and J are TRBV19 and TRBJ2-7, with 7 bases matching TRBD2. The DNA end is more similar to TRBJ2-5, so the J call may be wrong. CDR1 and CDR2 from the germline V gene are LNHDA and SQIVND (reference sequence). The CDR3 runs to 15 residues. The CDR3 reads CASSRTKRGIETQYF. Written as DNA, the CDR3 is TGTGCCAGTAGTAGAACAAAGCGGGGTATAGAGACCCAGTACTTC.

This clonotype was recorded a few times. The CDR3 DNA follows: TGCAGTGCTAGTCTAAGCGGGAGGGTTACGCAGTATTTT. It specifies CSASLSGRVTQYF. The chain couples TRBV20-1 to TRBJ2-3; 10 nucleotides line up with TRBD2. The CDR3 length is 13 residues. Germline assignment: CDR1 DFQATT and CDR2 SNEGSKA (reference sequence). After removal of 3 bases from V and 8 bases from J, the junction contained 5 bases not matched to a gene.

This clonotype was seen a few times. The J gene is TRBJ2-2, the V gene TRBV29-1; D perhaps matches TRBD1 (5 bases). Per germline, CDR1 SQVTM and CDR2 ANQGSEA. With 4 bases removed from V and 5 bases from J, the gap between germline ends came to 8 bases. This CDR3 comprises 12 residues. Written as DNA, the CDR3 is TGCAGCGTTGTCAGGGATACCGGGGAGCTGTTTTTT. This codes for CSVVRDTGELFF.

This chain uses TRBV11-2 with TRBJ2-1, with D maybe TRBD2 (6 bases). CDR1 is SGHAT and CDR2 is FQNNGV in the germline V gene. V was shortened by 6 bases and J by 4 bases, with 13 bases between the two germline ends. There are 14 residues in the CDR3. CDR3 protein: CASSIWREYNEQFF. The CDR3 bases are TGTGCCAGCAGTATATGGAGGGAGTACAATGAGCAGTTCTTC.

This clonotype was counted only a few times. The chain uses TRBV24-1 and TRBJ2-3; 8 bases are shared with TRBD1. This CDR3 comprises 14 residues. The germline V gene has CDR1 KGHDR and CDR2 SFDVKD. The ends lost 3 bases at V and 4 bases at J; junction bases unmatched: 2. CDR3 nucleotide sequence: TGTGCCACCAGTGATACAGGGGGAGCAGATACGCAGTATTTT. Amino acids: CATSDTGGADTQYF.